This T cell receptor beta chain was found in a study of blood T cells in healthy people across ages. After removal of 5 bases from V and 2 bases from J, the junction contained 11 bases not matched to a gene. The CDR3 spans 16 residues. Germline values: CDR1 MGHRA, CDR2 YSYEKL. A J-beta primer mix and a sample-barcoded 5' primer were used in a second PCR of about 7 to 12 cycles. Unique molecular identifiers of 12 random nucleotides labeled each cDNA. TCRdb recomputed calls from the 5' RACE reads with MiXCR, one row per CDR3 protein. The table has about 640,000 distinct CDR3 sequences, under 70% seen once; the top ten hold roughly 34%. The sample, about 9.2 milliliters of peripheral blood, was drawn from each donor. With each sample, at least 5.5 micrograms of total RNA were extracted. Study-level findings and limits: A conclusive naive versus antigen-experienced comparison was prevented by the unsorted PBMCs.

Many counts were recorded for this clonotype. Its specificity is unknown. Material: blood. The genes are TRBV4-1 and TRBJ2-5; the match to TRBD1 covers 7 bases. This sequence originates from a man in his sixties in good health. The CDR3 protein is CASSGRRDSPQETQYF. The CDR3 DNA reads as TGCGCCAGCAGCGGCCGCCGGGACAGCCCGCAAGAGACCCAGTACTTC.